One sample yielded the 28 T cell receptor beta chains listed below, sequenced in a study of blood T cell repertoires in COVID-19. Here immunoSEQ multiplex PCR was the method, and the copy in TCRdb shows in-frame clones only, minus some. The sample contains about 130,000 clones, roughly 80% of which appear only once. Input material: peripheral blood. These TCRs come from a woman in her 70s with COVID-19, enrolled during active disease.

This clone was observed once. The chain links TRBV6-2 or TRBV6-3 to TRBJ1-5; D remains ambiguous. This CDR3 has 15 residues. Between the trimmed V and J ends, which lost 4 bases and 0 bases, there was a span of 10 bases. From germline, CDR1 is MNHEY and CDR2 SVGEGT. The CDR3 region is CASSSSGVSNQPQHF. The CDR3 coding sequence is TGTGCCAGCAGTTCTTCCGGGGTTAGCAATCAGCCCCAGCATTTT.

DNA for the CDR3: TGTGCCATCACCTCAGGACAGGGGGCGATGTCAGGTGGTCGGCGCACTGAAGCTTTCTTT. Protein sequence: CAITSGQGAMSGGRRTEAFF. This sequence joins TRBV10-3 and TRBJ1-1; 11 bases map to TRBD1. Germline V gene data show CDR1 as ENHRY and CDR2 as SYGVKD. The length of the CDR3 is 20 residues. V lost 7 bases to trimming and J lost 4 bases; unmatched junction nucleotides: 23.

V and J are TRBV28 and TRBJ2-6; no definite D call. Trimming removed 2 bases at V and 0 bases at J, with 8 bases between. The CDR3 is made up of 16 amino acids. The V gene's germline CDR1 is MDHEN and CDR2 SYDVKM. In DNA form, the CDR3 reads TGTGCCAGCAGTTTAACCCGGAGCTCTGGGGCCAACGTCCTGACTTTC. Translation: CASSLTRSSGANVLTF.

The chain joins TRBV21-1 to TRBJ1-3; the table names TRBD1, a call not compared with the DNA. TRBV21-1 is reported as a pseudogene. The CDR3 loop spans 20 amino acids. As DNA, the CDR3 is TGTGCCAGCAGGGAGGAGAGGCCAGGGGAGCTTCTTAGCTCTGGAAACACCATATATTTT. It encodes CASREERPGELLSSGNTIYF.

The CDR3 sequence is CASSYRQGLNEKLFF. The CDR3 bases are TGTGCCAGCAGTTACCGACAGGGGTTGAATGAAAAACTGTTTTTT. The rearrangement joins TRBV6-6 to TRBJ1-4, with 8 positions matching TRBD1. The CDR3 is 15 amino acids. Trimming at V came to 2 bases and at J to 5 bases, leaving 4 bases not matched to a gene. Germline-derived CDR1 and CDR2 are MNHNY and SVGAGI (reference sequence).

The rearrangement links TRBV7-9 to TRBJ1-2; TRBD1 matches at 10 bases. Germline V gene data show CDR1 as SEHNR and CDR2 as FQNEAQ (reference sequence). The CDR3 has 13 amino acids. V trimming: 8 bases; J trimming: 2 bases; junction bases outside the gene matches: 2. Written as DNA, the CDR3 is TGTGCCAGCGCGGGACAGGGGAACTATGGCTACACCTTC. This sequence encodes CASAGQGNYGYTF. Full variable domain (remainder filled in from reference TRBV7-9 and TRBJ1-2): DTGVSQNPRHKITKRGQNVTFRCDPISEHNRLYWYRQTLGQGPEFLTYFQNEAQLEKSRLLSDRFSAERPKGSFSTLEIQRTEQGDSAMYLCASAGQGNYGYTFGSGTRLTVV.

The J gene is TRBJ1-1, the V gene TRBV3-1 (or the pseudogene TRBV3-2); a possible D gene is TRBD1 (6 bases). The CDR3 has 14 residues. The germline V gene has CDR1 LGHDT and CDR2 YNNKEL (reference sequence). Trimming shortened V by 0 bases and J by 7 bases, and 12 bases separated the two germline ends. The DNA of the CDR3 is TGTGCCAGCAGCCAAGATCAGGCAGGGGTTGAAGCTTTCTTT. Protein product: CASSQDQAGVEAFF.

This chain connects TRBV9 to TRBJ1-2; possibly TRBD1 for D (5 bases). The CDR3 is 15 residues long. Germline lookup yields CDR1 SGDLS and CDR2 YYNGEE. Deletions cut 4 bases from V and 3 bases from J, with 16 bases between. The CDR3 sequence is CASSLVGWGDYGYTF. In DNA form, the CDR3 reads TGTGCCAGCAGCCTCGTAGGGTGGGGGGACTATGGCTACACCTTC.

This sequence joins TRBV7-3 and TRBJ2-3, with D perhaps matching TRBD2 (5 bases). The CDR3 covers 15 residues. Germline lookup yields CDR1 SGHTA and CDR2 FQGTGA. The V and J ends lost 1 base and 0 bases respectively, with 8 bases between them. The CDR3 DNA is TGTGCCAGCAGCTTAAAGGGAGCTAGCACAGATACGCAGTATTTT. Protein: CASSLKGASTDTQYF.

The rearrangement links TRBV24-1 to TRBJ2-3; possibly TRBD2 for D (5 bases). Per the germline V gene, CDR1 is KGHDR and CDR2 is SFDVKD. The CDR3 is 13 residues long. Trimming cost V 6 bases and J 8 bases, with 14 bases left between them. The CDR3 region has the DNA TGTGCCACCAGTTATCTTGAGGGTGGTACGCAGTATTTT. Translated: CATSYLEGGTQYF.

The chain joins TRBV6-5 to TRBJ1-4; 7 nucleotides align to TRBD1. The CDR3 covers 13 residues. V was pared by 6 bases and J by 4 bases, with 2 bases of the junction left unmatched. Germline-derived CDR1 and CDR2 are MNHEY and SVGAGI. DNA for the CDR3: TGTGCCAGCAGACGACAGGGTAATGAAAAACTGTTTTTT. Translating it yields CASRRQGNEKLFF.

The V gene is TRBV5-1, the J gene TRBJ2-2, with a tentative D call TRBD2 (6 bases). The length of the CDR3 is 16 residues. Trimming took off 0 bases at V and 4 bases at J, with 13 bases between the two ends. Germline CDR1 reads SGHRS; CDR2 reads YFSETQ. The CDR3 reads CASSLDVAGSTGELFF. The CDR3 coding sequence is TGCGCCAGCAGCTTGGACGTGGCCGGGAGCACCGGGGAGCTGTTTTTT.

The genes are TRBV7-2 and TRBJ2-5; 8 nucleotides line up with TRBD1. Looked up from germline, CDR1 is SGHTA and CDR2 is FQGNSA. The CDR3 length is 16 residues. J lost 4 bases, V lost 5 bases, and 12 bases had no gene match. The chain's CDR3 is CASSQSGTGIGETQYF. In nucleotides, the CDR3 is TGTGCCAGCAGCCAGTCCGGGACAGGAATTGGAGAGACCCAGTACTTC. The full variable domain, completed using reference TRBV7-2 and TRBJ2-5, is GAGVSQSPSNKVTEKGKDVELRCDPISGHTALYWYRQSLGQGLEFLIYFQGNSAPDKSGLPSDRFSAERTGGSVSTLTIQRTQQEDSAVYLCASSQSGTGIGETQYFGPGTRLLVL.

Concerning this clone: At one end, the junction sequence differs from germline, possibly due to a read error. The sample carries other DNA sequences with the same CDR3. V gene TRBV4-3 combines with J gene TRBJ1-2, with 8 bases fitting TRBD1. The CDR3 runs 14 residues. CDR1 and CDR2 from the germline V gene are LGHNA and YSLEER. CDR3 sequence (DNA): TGCGCCAGTAGCCAAGACGGACAGGGCGTTGGCTACACCTTC. It encodes CASSQDGQGVGYTF.

The CDR3 loop reads CASSANRDTNTIYF. CDR3 DNA: TGTGCCAGCAGTGCGAACAGGGATACGAACACCATATATTTT. The rearrangement links TRBV2 to TRBJ1-3; D might be TRBD1 (6 bases). The CDR3 has 14 amino acids. The germline V gene encodes CDR1 SNHLY and CDR2 FYNNEI. V lost 4 bases to trimming and J lost 7 bases, with 14 bases between them.

This clone was found a few times. The CDR3, as DNA: TGTGCCAGCAGCTTACGGACAGGGGACTATGGCTACACCTTC. Protein product: CASSLRTGDYGYTF. The chain has TRBV7-9 and TRBJ1-2; 9 nucleotides align to TRBD1. V lost 2 bases and J lost 3; bases outside the gene matches: 1. This CDR3 is 14 amino acids long. The germline CDR1 and CDR2 sequences are SEHNR and FQNEAQ (reference sequence).

The V gene is TRBV19, the J gene TRBJ1-1; D is unclear. Trimming took off 1 base at V and 2 bases at J, with 8 bases between the two ends. CDR1 is LNHDA, CDR2 SQIVND, per germline (reference sequence). CDR3 length: 14 residues. Here the CDR3 reads CASSIVGSNTEAFF. DNA for the CDR3: TGTGCCAGTAGTATAGTGGGGAGTAACACTGAAGCTTTCTTT.

The V and J genes are TRBV6-1 and TRBJ1-1; 8 positions match TRBD1. Germline V lookup: CDR1 MNHNS, CDR2 SASEGT. V dropped 2 bases and J dropped 6; count of bases not matched to a gene: 11. This CDR3 is 16 amino acids long. CDR3 protein: CASSELQGALGAEAFF. CDR3 coding DNA: TGTGCCAGCAGTGAACTCCAGGGGGCTCTCGGGGCTGAAGCTTTCTTT.

The chain recombines TRBV4-2 with TRBJ2-7; D gene ambiguous. Trimming removed 0 bases from V and 3 bases from J, with 12 bases in between. Germline values: CDR1 LGHNA, CDR2 YNFKEQ. The CDR3 contains 15 residues. CDR3 sequence (DNA): TGTGCCAGCAGCCAAGAGGAGAGTTTCATCTACGAGCAGTACTTC. This translates into CASSQEESFIYEQYF.

The CDR3 region is CASSPTGFTYEQYF. In DNA, the CDR3 is TGTGCCAGCAGCCCGACAGGGTTTACGTACGAGCAGTACTTC. V usage is TRBV11-2 and J usage is TRBJ2-7; 7 bases match TRBD1. The V gene end was trimmed by 5 bases and the J gene end by 4 bases; junction bases not matched to a gene: 8. Per the germline V gene, CDR1 is SGHAT and CDR2 is FQNNGV. CDR3 size: 14 residues.

The chain couples TRBV5-1 to TRBJ2-3, with D perhaps matching TRBD2 (6 bases). In germline, CDR1 is SGHRS, CDR2 YFSETQ. The CDR3 loop spans 18 amino acids. The ends were cut back, 0 bases at V and 0 bases at J, with 17 bases in the middle. As DNA, the CDR3 is TGCGCCAGCAGCTTGGCCGGGGGTAGCGAGACTAGCACAGATACGCAGTATTTT. This sequence encodes CASSLAGGSETSTDTQYF.

The rearrangement uses TRBV7-3 and TRBJ1-1; 9 nucleotides agree with TRBD1. The CDR3 loop spans 14 amino acids. The V segment lost 6 bases and the J segment 0 bases; nucleotides outside the gene matches: 2. Germline V gene lookup returns CDR1 SGHTA and CDR2 FQGTGA. In DNA form, the CDR3 reads TGTGCCAGCAGAACAGGGGGCATGAACACTGAAGCTTTCTTT. Amino acids: CASRTGGMNTEAFF. Complete variable domain (other parts from reference TRBV7-3 and TRBJ1-1): GAGVSQTPSNKVTEKGKYVELRCDPISGHTALYWYRQSLGQGPEFLIYFQGTGAADDSGLPNDRFFAVRPEGSVSTLKIQRTERGDSAVYLCASRTGGMNTEAFFGQGTRLTVV.

The chain couples TRBV14 to TRBJ2-1; 11 nucleotides agree with TRBD2. V lost 7 bases to trimming and J lost 8 bases; unmatched junction nucleotides: 10. The length of the CDR3 is 15 residues. Germline CDR1 reads SGHDN; CDR2 reads FVKESK. DNA of the CDR3: TGTGCCAGCAAACTAGCGGGGGCCCCGAGGGATGAGCAGTTCTTC. It yields the protein CASKLAGAPRDEQFF. The full variable domain, in which reference TRBV14 and TRBJ2-1 provide the parts outside the CDR3, is EAGVTQFPSHSVIEKGQTVTLRCDPISGHDNLYWYRRVMGKEIKFLLHFVKESKQDESGMPNNRFLAERTGGTYSTLKVQPAELEDSGVYFCASKLAGAPRDEQFFGPGTRLTVL.

The chain has TRBV5-1 and TRBJ1-4; the D is unclear. V lost 4 bases and J lost 1, with 11 bases in between. The germline V gene has CDR1 SGHRS and CDR2 YFSETQ. There are 15 residues in the CDR3. The CDR3 nucleotides read TGCGCCAGCAGCCCTCGGGGAGGAACTAATGAAAAACTGTTTTTT. Translated: CASSPRGGTNEKLFF. The variable domain in full, with the rest retrieved from reference TRBV5-1 and TRBJ1-4, is KAGVTQTPRYLIKTRGQQVTLSCSPISGHRSVSWYQQTPGQGLQFLFEYFSETQRNKGNFPGRFSGRQFSNSRSEMNVSTLELGDSALYLCASSPRGGTNEKLFFGSGTQLSVL.

This chain joins TRBV30 and TRBJ1-2; D is unclear. The germline V and J ends were trimmed by 3 bases and 9 bases, with 8 bases remaining between them. This CDR3 contains 10 residues. Per germline, CDR1 GTSNPN and CDR2 SVGIG (reference sequence). The CDR3 reads CAWRENRYTF. The CDR3 DNA follows: TGTGCCTGGAGAGAGAATCGCTACACCTTC.

The rearrangement uses TRBV21-1 and TRBJ1-5. TRBV21-1 is labeled a pseudogene. CDR3 length: 19 residues. CDR3 region: CASSKVPGLLSIGNQPQHF. The CDR3 DNA reads TGTGCCAGCAGCAAAGTCCCGGGACTCCTCTCTATTGGCAATCAGCCCCAGCATTTT.

The rearrangement links TRBV2 to TRBJ1-1; TRBD1 might be the D (6 bases). The CDR3 runs to 18 residues. The ends were cut back, 7 bases at V and 0 bases at J, with 24 bases in the middle. The V gene's germline CDR1 is SNHLY and CDR2 FYNNEI. The CDR3 nucleotides are TGTGCCAGCACCCTCAGGGGATTAGTTGGGGAATTGAACACTGAAGCTTTCTTT. Protein product: CASTLRGLVGELNTEAFF.

This chain connects TRBV7-2 to TRBJ1-6, with 12 bases identical to TRBD1. Per germline, CDR1 SGHTA and CDR2 FQGNSA. The CDR3 is made up of 16 amino acids. Trimming took 7 bases from V and 8 from J; bases not matched to a gene: 9. CDR3 DNA: TGTGCCAGCATCCCGGGACAGGGGGCGTTTTATTCACCCCTCCACTTT. Protein product: CASIPGQGAFYSPLHF.